This TCR beta chain was observed in a study of beta chain features in type 1 diabetes (dated by TCRdb to 2016 to 2019). Context from the whole study: Mean age, gender distribution, total cell number and subset yield did not differ between patients and healthy donors. A total of 85 million to 140 million sorted cells were examined across all samples, and a strong correlation was observed between cell number per subset and RNA yield. The study compared TCRB repertoires of sorted circulating CD4+ T cell subsets between recently diagnosed type 1 diabetes patients and matched healthy donors. Regulatory and stem cell-like memory subsets were obtained from only 8 patients and roughly 8 healthy donors, while naive and central memory subsets were obtained from all 30 or so donors.

The investigation overall reported the following: In all four CD4+ subsets, TCRB CDR3 length was moderately but significantly shorter in type 1 diabetes patients. Because cDNA rather than genomic DNA was sequenced, highly expressing activated cells could have been over-represented, although no difference in activation and CD3 levels was found between groups. Shorter templates might have been favored by PCR, but patient and control samples were amplified and corrected together, so both groups would have been affected equally by any skew. Fewer insertions and more nucleotide deletions at VDJ recombination sites were observed in patients with type 1 diabetes, implying thymic rearrangement abnormalities. HLA sub-analyses involved small numbers of individuals, so any influence of HLA type on TCRB rearrangement remained unresolved. Naive, central memory and regulatory TCRB repertoires appeared more similar among patients than among healthy donors.

The High Capacity cDNA Reverse Transcription Kit was used to reverse transcribe all of the isolated RNA, meaning that expressed TCRB transcripts were what got sequenced. Deep immunoSEQ sequencing was applied to naive, central memory and regulatory T cell samples, giving an average of about 3.6 million total reads per sample. After sorted cells were lysed in RLT buffer, RNA was extracted with DNase-treated RNeasy Micro or Mini kits, with the choice depending on cell number. To prevent cross-contamination, each cell subset was processed individually, whereas patient and healthy donor samples were processed jointly. Using the immunoSEQ multiplex PCR, TCRB sequences were amplified from cDNA into 87-bp fragments spanning the CDR3 region. The amplicons were sequenced using the Illumina HiSeq platform. The authors' analysis ran thus. PCR bias was corrected computationally using synthetic template baselines, and reads within Hamming distance 2 were collapsed, with unmergeable singletons discarded. Reads were aligned against IMGT so that V, D and J genes, CDR3 length and insertions or deletions at six rearrangement sites could be assigned. Within each subset, clonotype counts were normalized to sorted cell number, after which true diversity and Gini coefficients were computed with the tcR R package. The overlap coefficient, calculated on TCRB nucleotide sequences, was used to quantify repertoire sharing. As stored in TCRdb, this immuneACCESS dataset retains in-frame rearrangements with V and J assigned. A fraction of the clones does not appear; measured against another copy, unresolved V genes explain less than half of the discrepancy, and the remainder lacks a known reason. That table furnishes V, J and clone size, whereas the DNA furnished D and trimming. This sample comprises some 370,000 clones, 9.6% of them detected only once. The ten top clones hold roughly 0.54% of the sample.

Each donor gave one peripheral blood draw, averaging approximately 0.12 L, which was collected into heparinised tubes. Using a panel that included CD45RO, CCR7, CD25, CD127, CD95 and CD27, naive, central memory, regulatory and stem cell-like memory CD4+ T cells were sorted on a BD FACSAria II. Purity was above 98% for every sorted population. PBMCs were isolated right away by Lymphoprep density gradient centrifugation and were stained directly, without culture. So that batch effects would be minimized, each experiment stained and sorted samples in pairs, pairing one healthy donor with one patient. Comment on this clone: Its binding antigen is unknown. No base qualities exist here, and no much larger clone lies one base off it.

Via the germline V gene (reference sequence), CDR1 is MNHEY and CDR2 SMNVEV. V is pared back by 4 bases and J by 11 bases, with 17 bases lying between the germline termini. Spanning cysteine to phenylalanine, the CDR3 consists of 13 amino acids. Solely the CDR3 DNA is kept, with 39 bases framed from the first base. The chain joins TRBV27 to TRBJ1-1, and the D gene may be TRBD1, 6 bases matching. The clonotype originates from a man aged 25-45 years with type 1 diabetes. The specimen sequenced was central memory CD4+ T cells from blood. The bases are TGTGCCAGCAGTTCTAACCGGGCCGGACAGGCTTTCTTT. This sequence encodes CASSSNRAGQAFF.